This T cell receptor (beta chain) was observed in a study of blood T cell repertoires in COVID-19. On the study more broadly: Acute-phase and convalescent COVID-19 samples originated in the United States, Italy and Spain. In each case, the material was cDNA or gDNA derived from T cells, B-cell-depleted T cells, or PBMCs.

Authors' data handling: Quantification of nucleated cells was approximated via reference gene primer amplification. Sequencing used immunoSEQ multiplex PCR; TCRdb keeps in-frame clones, though not all of them. That table furnishes V, J and clone size, whereas the DNA furnished D and trimming. The sample includes 100,000 to 110,000 clones, approximately 80% of them seen just once. The V gene's germline CDR1 is SGHRS and CDR2 YFSETQ. The CDR3 is 14 residues long. With V trimmed by 4 bases and J by 5 bases, 5 bases remained unmatched. The TCR originated in a woman aged 70-85 years with acute or convalescent COVID-19. The specimen sequenced was peripheral blood. The J gene is TRBJ2-3, the V gene TRBV5-1; 9 nucleotides agree with TRBD1. CDR3 coding DNA: TGCGCCAGCAGCCGGGACAGGGTCATAGATACGCAGTATTTT. Encoded protein: CASSRDRVIDTQYF.